This entry features one T cell receptor (beta chain) sequence. The PCR had 60 Vbeta and 13 Jbeta primers. Some clones are missing from TCRdb's copy, which holds only in-frame ones; the method was immunoSEQ multiplex PCR. The table includes 90,000 to 140,000 clones, 65% to 85% detected once. The data were taken from a study of cytomegalovirus exposure and HLA in healthy donors. Germline lookup yields CDR1 SGHRS and CDR2 YFSETQ. V was pared by 0 bases and J by 5 bases, with 0 bases of the junction left unmatched. The CDR3 is made up of 14 amino acids. The sequenced sample was PBMCs. The sequence was collected from a male donor in good health and CMV-seronegative. The chain recombines TRBV5-1 with TRBJ2-2, with TRBD1 identical over 8 bases. CDR3 protein: CASSLDRGTGELFF. CDR3 bases: TGCGCCAGCAGCTTGGACAGGGGGACCGGGGAGCTGTTTTTT.